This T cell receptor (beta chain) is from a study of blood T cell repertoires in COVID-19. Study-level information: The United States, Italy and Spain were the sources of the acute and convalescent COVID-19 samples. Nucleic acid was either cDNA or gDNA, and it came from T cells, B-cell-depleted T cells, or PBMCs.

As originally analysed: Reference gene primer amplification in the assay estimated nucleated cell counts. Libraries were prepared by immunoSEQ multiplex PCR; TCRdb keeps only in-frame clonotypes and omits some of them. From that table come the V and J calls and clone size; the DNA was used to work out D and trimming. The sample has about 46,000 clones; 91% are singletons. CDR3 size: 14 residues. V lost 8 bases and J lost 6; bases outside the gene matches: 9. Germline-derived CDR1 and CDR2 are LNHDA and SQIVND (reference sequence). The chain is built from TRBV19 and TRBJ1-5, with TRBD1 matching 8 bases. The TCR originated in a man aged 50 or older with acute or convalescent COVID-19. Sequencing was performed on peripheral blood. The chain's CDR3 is CASRGQGAGQPQHF. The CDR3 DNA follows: TGTGCCAGTCGGGGGCAGGGGGCTGGTCAGCCCCAGCATTTT.